This entry concerns a single T cell receptor beta chain. This sample was included in a study of blood T cell repertoires in COVID-19. The CDR3 has 18 residues. V lost 0 bases and J lost 0; bases outside the gene matches: 5. The germline V gene has CDR1 LGHNA and CDR2 YSLEER. Participants were aged roughly 18 to 89 years from around 24 US areas. Symptom resolution, clearance, or two negative PCRs marked donors in Cohort 3 as recovered. Sequencing used immunoSEQ multiplex PCR; TCRdb keeps in-frame clones, though not all of them. The repertoire consists of around 280,000 clones, with under 90% occurring once and the leading ten covering about 1.7%.

The sample was PBMCs or T cells enriched from blood (not recorded which). V is TRBV4-3 and J is TRBJ2-2; 9 bases agree with TRBD2. This TCR derives from a woman aged 35 to 49 who had recovered from COVID-19. The CDR3 region has the DNA TGCGCCAGCAGCCAAGAAGGTAGCGGGAGAGCGAACACCGGGGAGCTGTTTTTT. Amino acids: CASSQEGSGRANTGELFF.